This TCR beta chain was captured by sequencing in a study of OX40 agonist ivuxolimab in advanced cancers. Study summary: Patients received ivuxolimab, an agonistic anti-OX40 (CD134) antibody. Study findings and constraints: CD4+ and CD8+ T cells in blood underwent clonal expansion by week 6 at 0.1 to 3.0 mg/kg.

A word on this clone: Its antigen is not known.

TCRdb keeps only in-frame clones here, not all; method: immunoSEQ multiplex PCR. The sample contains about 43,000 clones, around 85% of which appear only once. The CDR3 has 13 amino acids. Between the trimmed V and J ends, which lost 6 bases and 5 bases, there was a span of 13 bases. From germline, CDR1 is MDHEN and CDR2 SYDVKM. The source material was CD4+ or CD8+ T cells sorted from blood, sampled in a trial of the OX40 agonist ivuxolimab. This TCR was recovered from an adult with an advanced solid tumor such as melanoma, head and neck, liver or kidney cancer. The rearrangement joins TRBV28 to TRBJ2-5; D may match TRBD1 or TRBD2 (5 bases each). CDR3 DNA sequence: TGTGCCAGCAGAGAGGGGTACGGGGAGACCCAGTACTTC. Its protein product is CASREGYGETQYF.